This TCR beta chain was profiled in a study of blood T cells in healthy people across ages. Across the study: Template-switching capture recovered about one barcoded beta molecule per two T cells. Study results and caveats: Estimates based on one million T cells were treated as lower bounds.

Of note for this clonotype: Its antigen remains unidentified. A junction end diverges from the germline sequence, so it may reflect a read error.

Isolated per sample were at least 6 million PBMCs. Germline V lookup: CDR1 SGHNT, CDR2 YYREEE (reference sequence). CDR3 length: 15 amino acids. Using a J-beta primer mix together with a sample-barcoded 5' primer, a second PCR was run for 7 to 11 cycles. TCRdb itself ran the 5' RACE reads through MiXCR, one entry per CDR3 protein. The table lists fewer than 900,000 distinct CDR3 sequences, more than 40% of them singletons, with roughly 34% in the top ten. The material sequenced was blood. The chain carries TRBV5-4 and TRBJ2-1, with 7 bases identical to TRBD1. This sequence originates from a woman aged 60-75 years in good health. The CDR3 region is CASSSGQRSYNEQFF. In DNA, the CDR3 is TGTGCCAGCAGCTCGGGACAGCGCTCCTACAATGAGCAGTTTTTC. Combining the CDR3 with reference TRBV5-4 and TRBJ2-1 gives the whole variable domain ETGVTQSPTHLIKTRGQQVTLRCSSQSGHNTVSWYQQALGQGPQFIFQYYREEENGRGNFPPRFSGLQFPNYSSELNVNALELDDSALYLCASSSGQRSYNEQFFGPGTRLTVL.